Listed here are 32 T cell receptor beta chains from one sample, sequenced in a study of radiotherapy plus CTLA-4 blockade in lung cancer. Method: immunoSEQ multiplex PCR; TCRdb's copy keeps in-frame clones and lacks some. This sample has roughly 44,000 clones, with less than 85% found just once. The sequencing here drew on peripheral blood, taken from a patient treated with radiotherapy plus ipilimumab. Source of these receptors: a human donor with non-small cell lung cancer who had stable disease on radiotherapy plus ipilimumab.

The chain joins TRBV2 to TRBJ1-2; D may be TRBD1 (5 bases). Trimming left V 5 bases short and J 2 bases short, with 15 bases between. CDR1 is SNHLY and CDR2 is FYNNEI in the germline V gene. The length of the CDR3 is 15 residues. The CDR3 loop is CASSSRDFGNYGYTF. The CDR3 DNA is TGTGCCAGCAGTAGCCGGGACTTCGGAAACTATGGCTACACCTTC.

This clone was observed a single time. The chain links TRBV29-1 to TRBJ1-2, with 8 bases aligning to TRBD1. The CDR3 is 13 amino acids. The J segment lost 4 bases and the V segment lost 7 bases, leaving 8 bases of the junction unmatched. Germline V gene sequence: CDR1 SQVTM, CDR2 ANQGSEA. The CDR3 sequence: CSAAQGEGYGYTF. The CDR3 DNA reads as TGCAGCGCAGCACAGGGGGAGGGCTATGGCTACACCTTC.

This chain uses TRBV19 with TRBJ1-3; TRBD1 matches 9 bases. Germline CDR1 and CDR2: LNHDA and SQIVND (reference sequence). With 5 bases clipped from V and 0 bases from J, the junction kept 8 bases outside the gene matches. The CDR3 length is 17 residues. The CDR3 is CASSLHRGHSSGNTIYF. The CDR3 nucleotides read TGTGCCAGTAGTCTACACAGGGGGCACAGCTCTGGAAACACCATATATTTT.

The CDR3 nucleotides read TGTGCCAGCAGCTTAGGATTCCAAGGGGGAACCTACGAGCAGTACGTC. It is translated as CASSLGFQGGTYEQYV. The chain joins TRBV7-8 to TRBJ2-7, with D possibly being TRBD1 (6 bases). CDR1 SGHVS and CDR2 FQNEAQ come from the germline V gene. V was cut by 1 base and J by 2 bases, with 15 bases left in between. This CDR3 has 16 amino acids.

V gene TRBV2 combines with J gene TRBJ1-1; weak D call: TRBD1 (5 bases). Per the germline V gene, CDR1 is SNHLY and CDR2 is FYNNEI. Trimming pared 6 bases from V and 0 bases from J, leaving 14 bases between. The CDR3 extends over 15 amino acids. The DNA for the CDR3 is TGTGCCAGCAGCCCCCCGGCAGGGATGAACACTGAAGCTTTCTTT. Protein sequence: CASSPPAGMNTEAFF.

This clone has just a few counts. The chain couples TRBV30 to TRBJ1-2; a weak D match, TRBD1 (5 bases). The V gene's germline CDR1 is GTSNPN and CDR2 SVGIG (reference sequence). Trimming removed 2 bases from V and 8 bases from J, with 15 bases in between. This CDR3 is built from 13 residues. The CDR3 DNA is TGTGCCTGGAGTCCGGGGGTCGACGCGGGCTACACCTTC. Its translation: CAWSPGVDAGYTF.

Notes on this clone: The same CDR3 is also encoded by other DNA sequences in this sample. This rearrangement joins TRBV5-1 to TRBJ2-5; 7 bases match TRBD1. Germline assignment: CDR1 SGHRS and CDR2 YFSETQ. This CDR3 comprises 14 residues. Germline trimming cut 5 bases from V and 2 bases from J; bases unmatched to any gene: 6. The CDR3 is CASSLSGQQETQYF. The CDR3, as DNA: TGCGCCAGCAGTCTTTCGGGACAGCAAGAGACCCAGTACTTC.

The CDR3 region has the DNA TGTGCCTGGAGTACCCCCCTGGTAGGGACGAATGAAAAACTGTTTTTT. Translated, it gives CAWSTPLVGTNEKLFF. The chain couples TRBV30 to TRBJ1-4, with D perhaps matching TRBD1 (5 bases). V lost 2 bases and J lost 5, with 18 bases in between. The CDR3 sequence is 16 residues long. The germline V gene has CDR1 GTSNPN and CDR2 SVGIG (reference sequence).

The chain is built from TRBV5-4 and TRBJ1-1; 8 bases match TRBD1. This CDR3 is 14 amino acids long. Germline V lookup: CDR1 SGHNT, CDR2 YYREEE (reference sequence). The J segment lost 1 base and the V segment lost 3 bases, leaving 2 bases of the junction unmatched. The CDR3 reads CASSWDRRNTEAFF. For the CDR3, the DNA is TGTGCCAGCAGCTGGGACAGGCGGAACACTGAAGCTTTCTTT.

The chain links TRBV11-2 to TRBJ2-4, with 9 positions matching TRBD1. The J segment lost 4 bases and the V segment lost 5 bases, leaving 9 bases of the junction unmatched. The germline V gene encodes CDR1 SGHAT and CDR2 FQNNGV. The CDR3 sequence is 16 residues long. This chain's CDR3 is CASSRIRDREKNIQYF. CDR3 nucleotide sequence: TGTGCCAGCAGCCGTATCCGGGACAGGGAAAAAAACATTCAGTACTTC. The variable domain in full, completed from reference TRBV11-2 and TRBJ2-4, reads EAGVAQSPRYKIIEKRQSVAFWCNPISGHATLYWYQQILGQGPKLLIQFQNNGVVDDSQLPKDRFSAERLKGVDSTLKIQPAKLEDSAVYLCASSRIRDREKNIQYFGAGTRLSVL.

CDR3 sequence (DNA): TGTGCCAGCAGATTTGCAGGTAATAACGAGCAGTACGTC. It specifies CASRFAGNNEQYV. The chain recombines TRBV11-2 with TRBJ2-7; D ambiguous. The CDR3 runs to 13 residues. Trimming shortened V by 6 bases and J by 5 bases, and 14 bases separated the two germline ends. Germline V gene lookup returns CDR1 SGHAT and CDR2 FQNNGV.

This chain connects TRBV28 to TRBJ2-7; 9 bases agree with TRBD1. Germline V gene data show CDR1 as MDHEN and CDR2 as SYDVKM. CDR3 length equals 14 residues. With 6 bases clipped from V and 4 bases from J, the junction kept 7 bases outside the gene matches. The CDR3: CASSYTGGAYEQYV. In DNA, the CDR3 is TGTGCCAGCAGCTACACAGGGGGCGCTTACGAGCAGTACGTC.

In this sample, this clone turned up once. The V gene is TRBV7-2, the J gene TRBJ1-3; D unclear. Looked up from germline, CDR1 is SGHTA and CDR2 is FQGNSA. Trimming cost V 1 base and J 4 bases, with 11 bases left between them. The CDR3 length is 15 residues. The DNA for the CDR3 is TGTGCCAGCAGCTTAGTCCAACTTGTAGGAAACACCATATATTTT. It encodes CASSLVQLVGNTIYF.

The rearrangement uses TRBV10-3 and TRBJ1-4, with unresolved D. The germline CDR1 and CDR2 sequences are ENHRY and SYGVKD. CDR3 length: 14 amino acids. Trimming took off 6 bases at V and 6 bases at J, with 14 bases between the two ends. The CDR3 nucleotides are TGTGCCATCAGAAAGGGCGCAGAGGATGAAAAACTGTTTTTT. It is translated as CAIRKGAEDEKLFF.

This clone was counted between two and nine times. The gene calls are TRBV20-1 and TRBJ1-1, with D perhaps matching TRBD1 (5 bases). CDR1 is DFQATT and CDR2 is SNEGSKA in the germline V gene (reference sequence). This CDR3 contains 11 residues. Deletions cut 1 base from V and 7 bases from J, with 7 bases between. CDR3 sequence: CSARADSEAFF. CDR3 in DNA: TGCAGTGCTAGAGCCGACAGTGAAGCTTTCTTT.

There are a few counts of this clone. The chain uses TRBV19 and TRBJ1-2; 12 bases agree with TRBD1. CDR1 and CDR2 from the germline V gene are LNHDA and SQIVND (reference sequence). The CDR3 runs to 15 residues. V lost 6 bases to trimming and J lost 3 bases; unmatched junction nucleotides: 5. The CDR3 sequence is CASRPGTGGDYGYTF. The CDR3 DNA reads as TGTGCCAGTAGACCCGGGACAGGGGGCGACTATGGCTACACCTTC.

In this sample, this clone turned up a few times. The rearrangement uses TRBV7-2 and TRBJ2-7, with D tentatively TRBD1 (6 bases). The CDR3 loop spans 15 amino acids. Germline-derived CDR1 and CDR2 are SGHTA and FQGNSA. Trimming took off 4 bases at V and 5 bases at J, with 18 bases between the two ends. The CDR3 DNA is TGTGCCAGCAGCTCCGCCGACCAGGGGCCCAACGAGCAGTACTTC. Translating gives CASSSADQGPNEQYF.

The chain links TRBV5-1 to TRBJ2-7, with TRBD1 as a possible D gene (6 bases). Per the germline V gene, CDR1 is SGHRS and CDR2 is YFSETQ. V was trimmed by 1 base and J by 7 bases, leaving 15 bases between them. This CDR3 has 14 amino acids. The DNA for the CDR3 is TGCGCCAGCAGCTTGTACCAGGGGCCTGAGGAGCAGTACTTC. It codes for CASSLYQGPEEQYF. Full variable domain (remainder filled in from reference TRBV5-1 and TRBJ2-7): KAGVTQTPRYLIKTRGQQVTLSCSPISGHRSVSWYQQTPGQGLQFLFEYFSETQRNKGNFPGRFSGRQFSNSRSEMNVSTLELGDSALYLCASSLYQGPEEQYFGPGTRLTVT.

This chain uses TRBV7-8 with TRBJ2-5, with 7 bases matching TRBD2. The V segment lost 5 bases and the J segment 7 bases; nucleotides outside the gene matches: 4. Germline lookup yields CDR1 SGHVS and CDR2 FQNEAQ. The CDR3 consists of 12 residues. CDR3 protein: CASSPTGGTQYF. CDR3 sequence (DNA): TGTGCCAGCAGCCCGACGGGAGGGACCCAGTACTTC. The full variable domain, completed using reference TRBV7-8 and TRBJ2-5, is GAGVSQSPRYKVAKRGQDVALRCDPISGHVSLFWYQQALGQGPEFLTYFQNEAQLDKSGLPSDRFFAERPEGSVSTLKIQRTQQEDSAVYLCASSPTGGTQYFGPGTRLLVL.

The chain has TRBV6-1 and TRBJ2-1, with 8 bases matching TRBD1. Germline V gene lookup returns CDR1 MNHNS and CDR2 SASEGT. The trim removed 10 bases at V and 5 bases at J, leaving 4 bases unmatched. The CDR3 consists of 12 residues. DNA for the CDR3: TGTGCCACCGAGACAGGGGACAATGAGCAGTTCTTC. Residues: CATETGDNEQFF.

This clone was counted only a few times. V is TRBV5-1 and J is TRBJ2-2, with TRBD1 as a possible D gene (6 bases). This CDR3 is built from 14 residues. V was trimmed by 9 bases and J by 4 bases, leaving 16 bases between them. CDR1 is SGHRS and CDR2 is YFSETQ in the germline V gene. The CDR3 nucleotides are TGCGCCACCCAGGAGGACAGTTTCACCGGGGAGCTGTTTTTT. Translated: CATQEDSFTGELFF. Full variable domain (missing parts from reference TRBV5-1 and TRBJ2-2): KAGVTQTPRYLIKTRGQQVTLSCSPISGHRSVSWYQQTPGQGLQFLFEYFSETQRNKGNFPGRFSGRQFSNSRSEMNVSTLELGDSALYLCATQEDSFTGELFFGEGSRLTVL.

The rearrangement links TRBV5-1 to TRBJ2-1, with D tentatively TRBD2 (6 bases). Per germline, CDR1 SGHRS and CDR2 YFSETQ. Trimming cost V 4 bases and J 7 bases, with 15 bases left between them. The CDR3 loop spans 14 amino acids. CDR3 amino acids: CASSNGLQLNEQFF. In nucleotides, the CDR3 is TGCGCCAGCAGCAACGGACTACAACTGAATGAGCAGTTCTTC.

The sample holds a few counts of this clone. The chain combines TRBV6-1 with TRBJ2-7; 8 nucleotides line up with TRBD1. This CDR3 comprises 13 residues. In germline, CDR1 is MNHNS, CDR2 SASEGT. V shed 6 bases and J 4 bases; nucleotides not matched to a gene: 5. The CDR3 protein is CASRRTGGYEQYV. DNA of the CDR3: TGTGCCAGCAGGAGAACAGGGGGATACGAGCAGTACGTC.

The rearrangement uses TRBV19 and TRBJ1-2, with D unresolved. This CDR3 comprises 13 residues. Trimming took 3 bases from V and 4 from J, leaving 9 bases between them. Germline loops: CDR1 LNHDA, CDR2 SQIVND (reference sequence). CDR3 DNA sequence: TGTGCCAGTAGTATGCGTATTTTCTATGGCTACACCTTC. Translated, it gives CASSMRIFYGYTF.

The chain is built from TRBV18 and TRBJ1-4; D perhaps matches TRBD1 (6 bases). Germline lookup yields CDR1 KGHSH and CDR2 LQKENI. Trimming took 3 bases from V and 4 from J, leaving 15 bases between them. The CDR3 spans 16 residues. This CDR3 reads CASSPPGGPINEKLFF. The CDR3 DNA reads TGTGCCAGCTCACCCCCTGGGGGCCCAATTAATGAAAAACTGTTTTTT.

V and J are TRBV30 and TRBJ1-3, with D perhaps TRBD1 (5 bases). CDR3 length: 14 amino acids. Germline lookup yields CDR1 GTSNPN and CDR2 SVGIG (reference sequence). The V end lost 1 base, the J end lost 0 bases, and 7 bases lay between the germline ends. CDR3 bases: TGTGCCTGGAGTGACGACAGCTCTGGAAACACCATATATTTT. It yields the protein CAWSDDSSGNTIYF.

This clone was picked up one time. V gene TRBV6-7 combines with J gene TRBJ1-6; TRBD1 matches at 7 bases. TRBV6-7 belongs to the ORF category, with a function that is uncertain. The CDR3 consists of 15 residues. With V trimmed by 9 bases and J by 4 bases, 9 bases remained unmatched. CDR3 amino acids: CASPGQSQYNSPLHF. CDR3 coding DNA: TGTGCCAGTCCGGGACAGTCTCAGTATAATTCACCCCTCCACTTT.

This chain links TRBV6-5 with TRBJ2-1; D remains ambiguous. Per the germline V gene, CDR1 is MNHEY and CDR2 is SVGAGI. The CDR3 covers 13 residues. V was shortened by 2 bases and J by 12 bases, with 14 bases between the two germline ends. The CDR3 region has the DNA TGTGCCAGCAGTTACAGGGAACGAGACGGGCAGTTCTTC. Its translation is CASSYRERDGQFF.

This clone was observed a handful of times. The chain has TRBV6-6 and TRBJ1-5; TRBD1 matches 9 bases. Germline-derived CDR1 and CDR2 are MNHNY and SVGAGI (reference sequence). This CDR3 is 15 amino acids long. Trimming cost V 6 bases and J 6 bases; bases outside gene matches: 9. The CDR3 protein is CASRKPGQGFQPQHF. The CDR3 DNA sequence: TGTGCCAGCAGAAAGCCGGGACAGGGATTTCAGCCCCAGCATTTT.

This chain uses TRBV2 with TRBJ1-6; 7 bases line up with TRBD1. Germline-derived CDR1 and CDR2 are SNHLY and FYNNEI. V lost 2 bases and J lost 8; bases outside the gene matches: 6. This CDR3 has 15 amino acids. CDR3 nucleotide sequence: TGTGCCAGCAGTGAACGACAGGGTATCGATTCACCCCTCCACTTT. Residues: CASSERQGIDSPLHF.

The V and J genes are TRBV18 and TRBJ2-7; TRBD2 matches at 7 bases. The junction had 8 bases not matched to a gene; V was cut back by 3 bases and J by 0 bases. This CDR3 spans 16 amino acids. Germline CDR1 and CDR2: KGHSH and LQKENI. Here the CDR3 DNA reads TGTGCCAGCTCACCGGTGCGGGGGAGCATCTCCTACGAGCAGTACTTC. Protein sequence: CASSPVRGSISYEQYF.

The chain uses TRBV6-5 and TRBJ1-1; D not resolved. Trimming left V 8 bases short and J 9 bases short, with 13 bases between. The CDR3 has 11 amino acids. The germline V gene encodes CDR1 MNHEY and CDR2 SVGAGI. CDR3 in DNA: TGTGCCAGCGGTATGCTCCTCCAAGCTTTCTTT. Translation: CASGMLLQAFF.